Listed below are T cell receptor beta chains from one sample, sequenced in a study of T-cell memory formation after mild COVID-19. Using its own MiXCR run on the 5' RACE reads, TCRdb lists one record per CDR3 protein. The sample has about 450,000 distinct CDR3 sequences; roughly a quarter are singletons. The sample consisted of PBMCs or a T cell subset sorted from them (not recorded which). Receptors originate from an adult woman who had mild COVID-19 (a few samples of this study predate the infection). Cell type and time point are not known. The CDR3 runs from the conserved cysteine through the conserved F or W.

v_call	cdr3_aa
TRBV7-9	CASSSFRGQQAKNIQYF
TRBV7-9	CASHTGAGVNEQFF
TRBV15	CATSRGGVSSYNEQFF
TRBV6-6	CASRLKLNTEAFF
TRBV4-1	CASSQEPGSSYEQYF
TRBV9	CASSVASGREETQYF
TRBV29-1	CIVSRDRDRGETQYF
TRBV12-3/TRBV12-4	CASSPPLTGSNQPQHF
TRBV18	CASSPTSGAGTEAFF
TRBV6-5	CASRQREVAYEQYF
TRBV7-8	CASSLKATNTEAFF
TRBV18	CASSSLVSNANTGELFF
TRBV28	CASHRRDRYNEQFF
TRBV7-2	CASSQNRPGLMAGYTF
TRBV5-6	CASSLAGYRVF
TRBV5-1	CASSSGGSANYGYTF
TRBV7-2	CASSSALALSGANVLTF
TRBV15	CATSRDEVRSNQPQHF
TRBV7-3	CASSFSGGGQETQYF
TRBV6-6	CASSYQSGFRGDTQYF
TRBV6-2/TRBV6-3	CASRNRASGRYWEQFF
TRBV3-1	CASSQDSRNEQFF
TRBV12-3/TRBV12-4	CASSFDRLGEQYF
TRBV20-1	CSATDRGNTGELFF
TRBV12-3/TRBV12-4	CASSFVGPETQYF
TRBV12-5	CASGADSTDTQYF
TRBV24-1	CATSDQGQGQAYNEQFF
TRBV13	CARTQTGVRPYEQYF